This T cell receptor (beta chain) was found in a study of identifying expanded T cells in peripheral blood. Produced via immunoSEQ multiplex PCR; TCRdb's table is partial and in-frame only. This sample has 100,000 to 110,000 clones; around 90% occur once, and the top ten carry less than 7%. The V and J ends lost 0 bases and 9 bases respectively, with 12 bases between them. This CDR3 contains 13 residues. Germline loops: CDR1 SGDLS, CDR2 YYNGEE. The rearrangement joins TRBV9 to TRBJ1-2; D gene uncertain. The sample taken for sequencing was blood. The sequence was obtained from a person aged 18-69 years in good health. The CDR3 loop reads CASSVEGARSYTF. CDR3 bases: TGTGCCAGCAGCGTAGAGGGTGCTCGGAGCTACACCTTC.